The 31 T cell receptor beta chains reported below all come from one sample, sequenced in a study of tumor-infiltrating lymphocytes in localized non-small cell lung cancer. Assay: immunoSEQ multiplex PCR; the TCRdb copy retains only in-frame clones and omits some. The sample includes around 25,000 clones, approximately 71% of them seen just once. The sequenced sample consisted of lung tumor tissue. These TCRs come from a human donor with non-small cell lung cancer.

The chain joins TRBV6-5 to TRBJ1-5; no definite D call. Per the germline V gene, CDR1 is MNHEY and CDR2 is SVGAGI. The V end lost 7 bases, the J end lost 0 bases, and 7 bases lay between the germline ends. The CDR3 is 13 residues long. CDR3 DNA sequence: TGTGCCAGCAAACCAAATAGCAATCAGCCCCAGCATTTT. Amino acids: CASKPNSNQPQHF.

The table lists this clone with a few counts. The rearrangement links TRBV6-1 to TRBJ1-1, with 8 bases lining up with TRBD1. Germline CDR1 MNHNS, CDR2 SASEGT. V lost 1 base to trimming and J lost 4 bases; unmatched junction nucleotides: 5. CDR3 length: 15 amino acids. CDR3 coding DNA: TGTGCCAGCAGTGAAGAGGCAGGGGGCCGCACTGAAGCTTTCTTT. Translating it yields CASSEEAGGRTEAFF.

This clone was recorded a few times. CDR3 sequence reads: CAWSSKIGTGNTEAFF. The DNA for the CDR3 is TGTGCCTGGAGTTCCAAAATCGGCACAGGGAACACTGAAGCTTTCTTT. The rearrangement uses TRBV30 and TRBJ1-1; tentatively, D is TRBD1 (5 bases). With 2 bases removed from V and 1 base from J, the gap between germline ends came to 17 bases. This CDR3 has 16 residues. The germline CDR1 and CDR2 sequences are GTSNPN and SVGIG (reference sequence).

The chain is built from TRBV7-6 and TRBJ2-5; unclear D gene. Germline assignment: CDR1 SGHVS and CDR2 FNYEAQ. Trimming took 6 bases from V and 1 from J, leaving 9 bases between them. The CDR3 is 13 residues long. CDR3 sequence: CASRRSTQETQYF. CDR3 sequence (DNA): TGTGCCAGCAGGAGGAGCACCCAAGAGACCCAGTACTTC. The whole variable domain, remainder taken from reference TRBV7-6 and TRBJ2-5, is GAGVSQSPRYKVTKRGQDVALRCDPISGHVSLYWYRQALGQGPEFLTYFNYEAQQDKSGLPNDRFSAERPEGSISTLTIQRTEQRDSAMYRCASRRSTQETQYFGPGTRLLVL.

Comment on this clone: Different DNA sequences within this sample yield the same CDR3. This CDR3 reads CASSLRSGGTEAFF. The CDR3 bases are TGTGCCAGCAGCTTACGGTCAGGAGGGACTGAAGCTTTCTTT. The chain recombines TRBV7-2 with TRBJ1-1; D call uncertain. Germline CDR1 is SGHTA and CDR2 is FQGNSA. V was shortened by 2 bases and J by 5 bases, with 12 bases between the two germline ends. The CDR3 has 14 amino acids.

This clone was counted a single time. The chain uses TRBV28 and TRBJ2-5, with D perhaps TRBD1 (7 bases). Germline-derived CDR1 and CDR2 are MDHEN and SYDVKM. The CDR3 consists of 15 residues. V was cut by 3 bases and J by 1 base, with 12 bases left in between. The CDR3 reads CASSLQGGAQETQYF. The CDR3 coding sequence is TGTGCCAGCAGTTTGCAGGGGGGCGCCCAAGAGACCCAGTACTTC.

This clone appeared once. This rearrangement joins TRBV7-9 to TRBJ1-4; D gene unclear. This CDR3 comprises 17 residues. Trimming cost V 1 base and J 0 bases, with 12 bases left between them. Germline CDR1 reads SEHNR; CDR2 reads FQNEAQ (reference sequence). The CDR3 sequence: CASSLVGLGATNEKLFF. The CDR3 bases are TGTGCCAGCAGCTTAGTAGGGCTCGGGGCAACTAATGAAAAACTGTTTTTT.

The gene calls are TRBV19 and TRBJ1-2; TRBD1 matches at 7 bases. The CDR3 covers 15 residues. Trimming removed 4 bases from V and 0 bases from J; junction bases left unmatched: 5. The V gene's germline CDR1 is LNHDA and CDR2 SQIVND (reference sequence). In nucleotides, the CDR3 is TGTGCCAGTAGTACGGACAGGACCTCTAACTATGGCTACACCTTC. Its protein is CASSTDRTSNYGYTF.

This clone has more than one count but fewer than ten. The rearrangement links TRBV4-2 to TRBJ2-7; D not certain. The CDR3 is 13 amino acids. V was trimmed by 1 base and J by 6 bases, leaving 10 bases between them. Germline lookup yields CDR1 LGHNA and CDR2 YNFKEQ. CDR3 sequence reads: CASSQVRTSEQYF. CDR3 DNA sequence: TGTGCCAGCAGCCAAGTTCGGACCTCCGAGCAGTACTTC.

This rearrangement joins TRBV11-2 to TRBJ2-5; TRBD2 matches at 8 bases. Losses at the gene ends were 11 bases for V and 2 bases for J; bases not matched to a gene: 10. This CDR3 comprises 14 residues. The germline V gene encodes CDR1 SGHAT and CDR2 FQNNGV. In DNA form, the CDR3 reads TGTGCCTTGTACTTAGCGGGAACACAAGAGACCCAGTACTTC. Translation gives CALYLAGTQETQYF.

The chain employs TRBV5-1 and TRBJ2-7, with D perhaps matching TRBD2 (6 bases). V dropped 5 bases and J dropped 3 bases, with 18 bases sitting between them. Germline V gene sequence: CDR1 SGHRS, CDR2 YFSETQ. This CDR3 has 15 residues. The CDR3 here is CASSLGFGTLYEQYF. The CDR3 nucleotides are TGCGCCAGCAGTCTGGGGTTCGGGACTCTCTACGAGCAGTACTTC. The full variable domain, completed using reference TRBV5-1 and TRBJ2-7, is KAGVTQTPRYLIKTRGQQVTLSCSPISGHRSVSWYQQTPGQGLQFLFEYFSETQRNKGNFPGRFSGRQFSNSRSEMNVSTLELGDSALYLCASSLGFGTLYEQYFGPGTRLTVT.

This clone showed up many times. The gene calls are TRBV19 and TRBJ2-3; the match to TRBD1 covers 9 bases. The CDR3 runs to 14 residues. V shed 6 bases and J 4 bases; nucleotides not matched to a gene: 5. Germline V gives CDR1 LNHDA, CDR2 SQIVND (reference sequence). As DNA, the CDR3 is TGTGCCAGTAGCCGGGACAGGGAGGCAGATACGCAGTATTTT. This encodes CASSRDREADTQYF.

J is TRBJ2-7 and V is TRBV7-2; D not certain. V was pared by 8 bases and J by 4 bases, with 9 bases between. CDR3 length equals 11 residues. Germline CDR1 SGHTA, CDR2 FQGNSA. The CDR3 sequence: CASSAVYEQYF. The CDR3 region has the DNA TGTGCCAGCTCAGCCGTTTACGAGCAGTACTTC. The full variable domain, with the rest looked up from reference TRBV7-2 and TRBJ2-7, is GAGVSQSPSNKVTEKGKDVELRCDPISGHTALYWYRQSLGQGLEFLIYFQGNSAPDKSGLPSDRFSAERTGGSVSTLTIQRTQQEDSAVYLCASSAVYEQYFGPGTRLTVT.

In its sample, this clone was seen once. This chain links TRBV28 with TRBJ1-2; D gene unclear. CDR1 MDHEN and CDR2 SYDVKM come from the germline V gene. V was shortened by 4 bases and J by 7 bases, with 13 bases between the two germline ends. The CDR3 consists of 13 residues. The CDR3 DNA is TGTGCCAGCAGTTCTCCTGACCTGGGTGGCTACACCTTC. It translates to CASSSPDLGGYTF.

The CDR3 loop is CASSLAGAYTEAFF. CDR3 bases: TGTGCCAGCAGTTTAGCAGGGGCATACACTGAAGCTTTCTTT. V and J are TRBV27 and TRBJ1-1; a possible D gene is TRBD1 (6 bases). Trimming took off 2 bases at V and 3 bases at J, with 10 bases between the two ends. Germline assignment: CDR1 MNHEY and CDR2 SMNVEV (reference sequence). The CDR3 sequence is 14 residues long.

The V and J genes are TRBV25-1 and TRBJ2-1; 8 nucleotides line up with TRBD2. The CDR3 is made up of 18 amino acids. The germline gives CDR1 MGHDK, CDR2 SYGVNS. J gave up 4 bases and V 5 bases, and 16 bases lay outside the gene matches. The CDR3 sequence: CASSLPPPGLVPYNEQFF. CDR3 nucleotide sequence: TGTGCCAGCAGTCTTCCGCCCCCGGGACTAGTCCCGTACAATGAGCAGTTCTTC. The full variable domain, rest sourced from reference TRBV25-1 and TRBJ2-1, is EADIYQTPRYLVIGTGKKITLECSQTMGHDKMYWYQQDPGMELHLIHYSYGVNSTEKGDLSSESTVSRIRTEHFPLTLESARPSHTSQYLCASSLPPPGLVPYNEQFFGPGTRLTVL.

The chain has TRBV5-1 and TRBJ2-3, with a tentative D call TRBD2 (5 bases). Germline values: CDR1 SGHRS, CDR2 YFSETQ. The CDR3 spans 12 residues. V lost 3 bases and J 5 bases, leaving 7 bases between the germline ends. The CDR3 spells CASSSEGDTQYF. In DNA, the CDR3 is TGCGCCAGCAGCTCAGAGGGAGATACGCAGTATTTT.

V and J are TRBV4-1 and TRBJ1-2, with a tentative D call TRBD1 (5 bases). Per the germline V gene, CDR1 is MGHRA and CDR2 is YSYEKL. This CDR3 is 17 amino acids long. The V end was cut by 3 bases, the J end by 6 bases, with 23 bases between. CDR3 region: CASSQAPRELGIDGYTF. As DNA, the CDR3 is TGCGCCAGCAGCCAGGCCCCCAGGGAGTTAGGAATCGATGGCTACACCTTC.

This clone was observed a single time. The rearrangement uses TRBV5-4 and TRBJ2-3; D is ambiguous. The CDR3 runs 14 residues. Trimming pared 3 bases from V and 0 bases from J, leaving 8 bases between. Germline V gene data show CDR1 as SGHNT and CDR2 as YYREEE (reference sequence). The CDR3 region is CASSSPISTDTQYF. The DNA of the CDR3 is TGTGCCAGCAGCTCCCCTATAAGCACAGATACGCAGTATTTT.

This clone came up a few times. The chain recombines TRBV29-1 with TRBJ2-5; D is undetermined. The CDR3 is 11 residues long. V lost 7 bases and J lost 4, with 10 bases in between. The germline CDR1 and CDR2 sequences are SQVTM and ANQGSEA. CDR3 sequence reads: CSAVRTETQYF. The CDR3 coding sequence is TGCAGCGCTGTCCGGACAGAGACCCAGTACTTC.

The V and J genes are TRBV5-1 and TRBJ2-7; 13 bases line up with TRBD2. With 4 bases clipped from V and 1 base from J, the junction kept 8 bases outside the gene matches. Germline V CDR1 and CDR2: SGHRS, YFSETQ. CDR3 length: 17 amino acids. CDR3 residues: CASSLRLAGGRSYEQYF. The CDR3 DNA reads TGCGCCAGCAGCCTGAGACTAGCGGGAGGTCGTTCCTACGAGCAGTACTTC.

The table lists this clone with a few counts. The V gene is TRBV10-3, the J gene TRBJ1-5; no clear D gene. V gave up 7 bases and J gave up 4 bases, with 11 bases separating them. The length of the CDR3 is 13 residues. The germline V gene has CDR1 ENHRY and CDR2 SYGVKD. In DNA, the CDR3 is TGTGCCATCACACCAAACCCTAATCAGCCCCAGCATTTT. This encodes CAITPNPNQPQHF.

This sequence joins TRBV5-1 and TRBJ2-1; TRBD1 is a possible D gene (5 bases). Trimming removed 4 bases from V and 9 bases from J, with 14 bases in between. The CDR3 spans 13 residues. The germline V gene has CDR1 SGHRS and CDR2 YFSETQ. For the CDR3, the DNA is TGCGCCAGCAGCCCATATCTAGGGGTTGAGCAGTTCTTC. Residues: CASSPYLGVEQFF. Full variable domain (rest looked up from reference TRBV5-1 and TRBJ2-1): KAGVTQTPRYLIKTRGQQVTLSCSPISGHRSVSWYQQTPGQGLQFLFEYFSETQRNKGNFPGRFSGRQFSNSRSEMNVSTLELGDSALYLCASSPYLGVEQFFGPGTRLTVL.

This clone appeared a single time. V is TRBV29-1 and J is TRBJ2-3; D is perhaps TRBD2 (7 bases). This CDR3 has 14 amino acids. Germline V gene data show CDR1 as SQVTM and CDR2 as ANQGSEA. V was shortened by 1 base and J by 6 bases, with 14 bases between the two germline ends. For the CDR3, the DNA is TGCAGCGTTGAAGGGGCGGGGGCAGTGGATACGCAGTATTTT. Translation gives CSVEGAGAVDTQYF.

This clone was observed many times. J is TRBJ1-5 and V is TRBV19; no definite D call. The CDR3 runs to 15 residues. The germline gives CDR1 LNHDA, CDR2 SQIVND (reference sequence). The V end lost 2 bases, the J end lost 2 bases, and 10 bases lay between the germline ends. CDR3 residues: CASSILLVGNQPQHF. In DNA form, the CDR3 reads TGTGCCAGTAGTATACTGCTAGTCGGCAATCAGCCCCAGCATTTT.

The chain combines TRBV18 with TRBJ2-7, with TRBD1 identical over 12 bases. V was pared by 5 bases and J by 5 bases, with 7 bases of the junction left unmatched. The CDR3 consists of 15 residues. Germline V gene data show CDR1 as KGHSH and CDR2 as LQKENI. The CDR3 region has the DNA TGTGCCAGCTCATTATCCGGGACAGGGGGCAACGAGCAGTACTTC. It is translated as CASSLSGTGGNEQYF.

The rearrangement uses TRBV29-1 and TRBJ2-5; 10 positions agree with TRBD1. CDR1 and CDR2 from the germline V gene are SQVTM and ANQGSEA. The V gene end was trimmed by 7 bases and the J gene end by 5 bases; junction bases not matched to a gene: 4. This CDR3 has 12 residues. The CDR3 sequence is CSGRTGGETQYF. Here the CDR3 DNA reads TGCAGCGGGAGGACAGGGGGTGAGACCCAGTACTTC.

The V gene is TRBV6-1, the J gene TRBJ1-3; D unresolved. CDR1 is MNHNS and CDR2 is SASEGT in the germline V gene. The CDR3 has 14 amino acids. Trimming shortened V by 8 bases and J by 4 bases, and 15 bases separated the two germline ends. The CDR3 loop reads CASGRELTGNTIYF. DNA of the CDR3: TGTGCCAGCGGGAGGGAGCTGACAGGAAACACCATATATTTT.

The chain employs TRBV12-1 and TRBJ2-6; TRBD1 reflects the table's D call only, with no check against the DNA. TRBV12-1 is a documented pseudogene. The length of the CDR3 is 21 residues. CDR3 sequence (DNA): TGTGCCAGCAGCTTTGCGCGAACGACAGGCGGTGACCTCTCTGGGGCCAACGTCCTGACTTTC. It is translated as CASSFARTTGGDLSGANVLTF.

V is TRBV9 and J is TRBJ2-7; no definite D call. The CDR3 runs to 13 residues. The V end was cut by 4 bases, the J end by 4 bases, with 12 bases between. The germline gives CDR1 SGDLS, CDR2 YYNGEE. CDR3 in DNA: TGTGCCAGCAGCCCCTTCCCCGAATACGAGCAGTACTTC. Its protein is CASSPFPEYEQYF.

The genes are TRBV6-5 and TRBJ1-1; 9 bases match TRBD1. Germline CDR1 reads MNHEY; CDR2 reads SVGAGI. CDR3 length equals 16 residues. The V and J ends lost 1 base and 5 bases, in that order; junction bases with no gene match: 8. CDR3 in DNA: TGTGCCAGCAGTTACTTGACGGGACAGGGATCAACTGAAGCTTTCTTT. It encodes CASSYLTGQGSTEAFF.